A selection of T cell receptor beta chains follows, all from one sample in a study of regulatory T cells in long-lasting Graves disease. TCRdb reanalysed the multiplex PCR reads using MiXCR and keeps one entry per CDR3 protein. The table includes approximately 690,000 distinct CDR3 sequences, approximately 29% detected once. Sequenced here: peripheral blood mononuclear cells (PBMCs), sampled when the disease was refractory, from a patient treated with antithyroid drugs. Receptors originate from a female donor with Graves disease. CDR3s include the opening cysteine and the closing phenylalanine or tryptophan. A D gene is named only where the DNA matches it firmly. Where a row states a size, it is once, few, many or the class of an expanded clone; other rows omit it.

>few|TRBJ1-1|TRBV5-1|TRBD1
CASSGGQGALNTEAFF
TGCGCCAGCAGCGGGGGACAGGGGGCTCTGAACACTGAAGCTTTCTTT
>few|TRBJ2-3|TRBV5-1|-
CASSTRDTADTQYF
TGCGCCAGCAGCACCCGGGACACGGCAGATACGCAGTATTTT
>-|TRBJ2-7|TRBV2|-
CASSIWGRKAPYEQYF
TGTGCCAGCAGTATATGGGGGAGGAAGGCCCCCTACGAGCAGTACTTC
>-|TRBJ2-7|TRBV15|-
CATSRILYYEQYF
TGTGCCACCAGCAGAATCCTTTACTACGAGCAGTACTTC
>-|TRBJ1-1|TRBV6-1|TRBD1
CASSKETGVSTEAFF
TGTGCCAGCAGTAAAGAGACAGGGGTATCCACTGAAGCTTTCTTT
>-|TRBJ2-7|TRBV27|TRBD2
CASSLRTSGFSYEQYF
TGTGCCAGCAGTTTAAGAACTAGCGGTTTCTCCTACGAGCAGTACTTC
>-|TRBJ1-2|TRBV5-5|TRBD1
CASSSRTGVNYGYTF
TGTGCCAGCAGCTCCCGGACAGGGGTTAACTATGGCTACACCTTC
>few|TRBJ1-1|TRBV19|-
CASSRTGGPNEAFF
TGTGCCAGTAGTAGGACCGGGGGCCCTAATGAAGCTTTCTTT
>-|TRBJ1-5|TRBV20-1|-
CSASVGGGQPQHF
TGCAGTGCTAGTGTCGGTGGAGGGCAGCCCCAGCATTTT
>-|TRBJ2-2|TRBV5-1|-
CASSLEGTGANTGELFF
TGCGCCAGCAGCTTGGAGGGTACGGGAGCGAACACCGGGGAGCTGTTTTTT
>many|TRBJ1-2|TRBV12-3/TRBV12-4|-
CASSLGGYDGYTF
TGTGCCAGCAGTTTAGGGGGGTATGATGGCTACACCTTC
>few|TRBJ1-6|TRBV9|-
CASSPVGDNSPLHF
TGTGCCAGCAGCCCAGTGGGGGATAATTCACCCCTCCACTTT
>-|TRBJ2-3|TRBV20-1|-
CSASWAGLTDTQYF
TGCAGTGCGTCTTGGGCGGGACTCACAGATACGCAGTATTTT
>many|TRBJ1-2|TRBV28|TRBD1
CASSPGTGGNYGYTF
TGTGCCAGCAGCCCAGGGACAGGGGGTAACTATGGCTACACCTTC
>many|TRBJ1-2|TRBV6-2/TRBV6-3|-
CASSYSPDFYGYTF
TGTGCCAGCAGTTACTCTCCAGATTTCTATGGCTACACCTTC
>-|TRBJ1-2|TRBV19|-
CASSPSWNYGYTF
TGTGCCAGTAGTCCGTCTTGGAACTATGGCTACACCTTC
>-|TRBJ1-2|TRBV2|-
CASSEDGGRVDGHTF
TGTGCCAGCAGTGAAGATGGGGGCAGGGTCGATGGCCACACCTTC
>-|TRBJ2-2|TRBV5-1|-
CASSLDTGPGELFF
TGCGCCAGCAGCTTGGATACAGGGCCCGGGGAGCTGTTTTTT
>-|TRBJ1-5|TRBV7-8|-
CASSLGGWGNQPQHF
TGTGCCAGCAGCTTAGGGGGGTGGGGAAATCAGCCCCAGCATTTT
>many|TRBJ1-2|TRBV5-1|TRBD1
CASSFGTGLFYGYTF
TGCGCCAGCAGCTTCGGGACAGGGCTCTTCTATGGCTACACCTTC
>few|TRBJ1-2|TRBV5-1|-
CASSAGTYYGYTF
TGCGCCAGCAGCGCCGGGACGTACTATGGCTACACCTTC
>few|TRBJ1-1|TRBV6-9|-
CASSYLQALPVNTEAFF
TGTGCCAGCAGTTATCTACAGGCCTTACCCGTGAACACTGAAGCTTTCTTT
>few|TRBJ2-7|TRBV6-1|-
CASTSLTTPNEQYF
TGTGCCAGCACTTCTCTGACAACCCCAAACGAGCAGTACTTC
>few|TRBJ1-2|TRBV6-1|TRBD1
CASRRGLDYGYTF
TGTGCCAGCAGGAGGGGGCTGGACTATGGCTACACCTTC
>few|TRBJ1-2|TRBV20-1|TRBD1
CSAHRGMSYGYTF
TGCAGTGCTCACAGGGGAATGAGCTATGGCTACACCTTC
>-|TRBJ1-1|TRBV29-1|-
CSVVLYLEGIDNEAFF
TGCAGCGTTGTCTTGTACTTAGAGGGGATAGACAATGAAGCTTTCTTT
>many|TRBJ2-7|TRBV2|-
CASSGQSYEQYF
TGTGCCAGCAGTGGACAGAGCTACGAGCAGTACTTC
>many|TRBJ2-7|TRBV11-3|-
CASHRVIYEQYF
TGTGCCAGCCACAGGGTCATTTACGAGCAGTACTTC
>-|TRBJ1-4|TRBV19|-
CASRGSSEKLFF
TGTGCCAGTAGGGGATCCTCAGAAAAACTGTTTTTT
>many|TRBJ1-4|TRBV30|-
CAWSEVPQKLFF
TGTGCCTGGAGTGAGGTTCCCCAAAAACTGTTTTTT
>few|TRBJ1-2|TRBV30|-
CACPPFRTYGYTF
TGTGCCTGTCCACCGTTCCGCACCTATGGCTACACCTTC
>-|TRBJ1-5|TRBV6-1|-
CASSGANNYQPQHF
TGTGCCAGCAGTGGAGCGAACAATTATCAGCCCCAGCATTTT
>few|TRBJ2-6|TRBV12-3/TRBV12-4|TRBD1
CASSHGTGSSGANVLTF
TGTGCCAGCAGTCACGGGACAGGGTCTTCTGGGGCCAACGTCCTGACTTTC
>-|TRBJ2-7|TRBV9|TRBD2
CASSVGYGGGYEQYF
TGTGCCAGCAGCGTAGGTTATGGCGGGGGCTACGAGCAGTACTTC
>once|TRBJ2-4|TRBV6-1|-
CASSRVVATLAKNIQYF
TGTGCCAGCAGTCGGGTGGTGGCCACACTAGCCAAAAACATTCAGTACTTC
>-|TRBJ2-2|TRBV20-1|-
CSASTGMGTGELFF
TGCAGCGCTAGCACCGGGATGGGCACCGGGGAGCTGTTTTTT
>-|TRBJ2-2|TRBV5-1|-
CASSPIGGGNTGELFF
TGCGCCAGCAGCCCCATAGGCGGAGGGAACACCGGGGAGCTGTTTTTT
>-|TRBJ2-7|TRBV28|TRBD2
CASGGLAVREQYF
TGTGCCAGCGGAGGACTAGCGGTTCGCGAGCAGTACTTC
>-|TRBJ2-3|TRBV3-1|-
CASSQGRDRSTDTQYF
TGTGCCAGCAGCCAAGGGCGGGACAGAAGCACAGATACGCAGTATTTT
>few|TRBJ1-2|TRBV7-9|-
CASSLAEGATEDYGYTF
TGTGCCAGCAGCTTAGCGGAAGGGGCCACGGAGGACTATGGCTACACCTTC
>-|TRBJ2-7|TRBV7-9|-
CASSLGLEVSYEQYF
TGTGCCAGCAGCTTAGGTCTAGAGGTCTCCTACGAGCAGTACTTC